One and the same sample provided the 22 T cell receptor beta chains below, sequenced in a study of T cell changes during pregnancy in multiple sclerosis. Libraries were prepared by immunoSEQ multiplex PCR; TCRdb keeps only in-frame clonotypes and omits some of them. The sample holds fewer than 65,000 clones, about nine tenths seen once. The sequenced sample was peripheral blood, obtained after pregnancy. The receptors were sampled from a female donor in good health, enrolled as a control in a pregnancy study.

The J gene is TRBJ1-3, the V gene TRBV4-3, with 11 bases identical to TRBD1. Germline V gene lookup returns CDR1 LGHNA and CDR2 YSLEER. V gave up 3 bases and J gave up 0 bases; unmatched junction bases: 1. The CDR3 loop spans 16 amino acids. This chain's CDR3 is CASSQGTGGSGNTIYF. CDR3 DNA: TGCGCCAGCAGCCAGGGGACAGGGGGCTCTGGAAACACCATATATTTT.

This sequence joins TRBV4-3 and TRBJ2-2; 8 bases line up with TRBD2. This CDR3 is 15 amino acids long. After removal of 0 bases from V and 7 bases from J, the junction contained 4 bases not matched to a gene. Germline values: CDR1 LGHNA, CDR2 YSLEER. CDR3 DNA: TGCGCCAGCAGCCAAGAGGGAGCGGGGGACGGGGAGCTGTTTTTT. Amino acid sequence: CASSQEGAGDGELFF.

The CDR3 coding sequence is TGCGCCAGCAGCCAAGATCCCCAGGGCCTCTATGGCTACACCTTC. This gives the protein CASSQDPQGLYGYTF. The chain joins TRBV4-3 to TRBJ1-2; D may be TRBD1 (5 bases). Germline values: CDR1 LGHNA, CDR2 YSLEER. Trimming took off 0 bases at V and 4 bases at J, with 12 bases between the two ends. There are 15 residues in the CDR3.

J is TRBJ2-5 and V is TRBV27, with 8 bases identical to TRBD2. This CDR3 is 13 amino acids long. Unmatched junction bases numbered 8, after V lost 8 bases and J lost 6 bases. Germline CDR1 is MNHEY and CDR2 is SMNVEV (reference sequence). The CDR3 sequence: CASRRGGEKTQYF. CDR3 nucleotides: TGTGCCAGCCGACGGGGGGGGGAAAAGACCCAGTACTTC.

The chain's CDR3 is CASSRTTGGGSYNEQFF. DNA of the CDR3: TGTGCCAGCAGCCGAACCACGGGCGGGGGCTCCTACAATGAGCAGTTCTTC. J is TRBJ2-1 and V is TRBV11-1, with 7 nucleotides matching TRBD2. This CDR3 is 17 amino acids long. The V gene's germline CDR1 is SGHAT and CDR2 FQDESV (reference sequence). V gave up 5 bases and J gave up 0 bases; unmatched junction bases: 10.

This clone has just one count. The rearrangement links TRBV7-3 to TRBJ2-2, with D unclear. V was shortened by 3 bases and J by 6 bases, with 5 bases between the two germline ends. The CDR3 has 12 residues. Germline CDR1 and CDR2: SGHTA and FQGTGA. The CDR3 DNA reads TGTGCCAGCAGCTTCCAGGCCGGGGAGCTGTTTTTT. Protein: CASSFQAGELFF.

The rearrangement uses TRBV20-1 and TRBJ2-7; D is unclear. This CDR3 region has 10 residues. V lost 3 bases to trimming and J lost 5 bases, with 5 bases between them. Looked up from germline, CDR1 is DFQATT and CDR2 is SNEGSKA (reference sequence). The CDR3, as DNA: TGCAGTGCTAGTGGGCACGAGCAGTACTTC. This codes for CSASGHEQYF.

V usage is TRBV5-1 and J usage is TRBJ2-7, with a weak D call TRBD2 (6 bases). Germline assignment: CDR1 SGHRS and CDR2 YFSETQ. This CDR3 has 18 residues. Trimming removed 1 base from V and 3 bases from J, with 23 bases in between. The CDR3 sequence is CASSLPNRPGLTIYEQYF. The CDR3 bases are TGCGCCAGCAGCTTGCCAAACCGGCCGGGACTGACGATCTACGAGCAGTACTTC.

The chain combines TRBV9 with TRBJ2-1; 10 bases line up with TRBD2. V shed 5 bases, J shed 4 bases, and the junction held 6 bases outside the gene matches. CDR3 length: 15 residues. Per the germline V gene, CDR1 is SGDLS and CDR2 is YYNGEE. CDR3 bases: TGTGCCAGCAGAGCTCTAGCGGGGGATTACAATGAGCAGTTCTTC. Its translation: CASRALAGDYNEQFF.

This clone turned up a few times. The chain employs TRBV10-3 and TRBJ1-1, with D tentatively TRBD1 (5 bases). The CDR3 contains 13 residues. Germline V CDR1 and CDR2: ENHRY, SYGVKD. Deletions cut 6 bases from V and 1 base from J, with 9 bases between. CDR3 nucleotides: TGTGCCATCAGCCGTGACAGGAACACTGAAGCTTTCTTT. Its translation is CAISRDRNTEAFF.

This chain connects TRBV15 to TRBJ2-5; D is perhaps TRBD1 (6 bases). Per the germline V gene, CDR1 is LNHNV and CDR2 is YYDKDF (reference sequence). The CDR3 is 15 amino acids. Deletions cut 0 bases from V and 1 base from J, with 9 bases between. The CDR3 coding sequence is TGTGCCACCAGCAGAGAGGGGGCAGTCCAAGAGACCCAGTACTTC. Protein product: CATSREGAVQETQYF.

V usage is TRBV5-6 and J usage is TRBJ2-7; tentatively, D is TRBD1 (6 bases). Between the trimmed V and J ends, which lost 2 bases and 1 base, there was a span of 10 bases. The length of the CDR3 is 14 residues. The germline V gene has CDR1 SGHDT and CDR2 YYEEEE. The CDR3 is CASSLPGQSYEQYF. In DNA form, the CDR3 reads TGTGCCAGCAGCTTACCGGGACAATCCTACGAGCAGTACTTC.

The CDR3 region is CASSPEGVEQFF. The CDR3 DNA is TGTGCCAGCTCACCCGAGGGGGTTGAGCAGTTCTTC. The chain is built from TRBV18 and TRBJ2-1; D might be TRBD1 (6 bases). This CDR3 has 12 residues. Trimming removed 3 bases at V and 9 bases at J, with 9 bases between. Germline values: CDR1 KGHSH, CDR2 LQKENI.

The chain is built from TRBV27 and TRBJ2-7; 7 bases match TRBD1. Per germline, CDR1 MNHEY and CDR2 SMNVEV (reference sequence). The V and J ends lost 5 bases and 0 bases, in that order; junction bases with no gene match: 7. The CDR3 length is 15 residues. The CDR3 coding sequence is TGTGCCAGCAGTCCCCAGGGGGACCACTCCTACGAGCAGTACTTC. This sequence encodes CASSPQGDHSYEQYF.

V and J are TRBV4-3 and TRBJ2-1; 11 bases align to TRBD2. Germline trimming cut 1 base from V and 7 bases from J; bases unmatched to any gene: 9. This CDR3 spans 17 amino acids. From germline, CDR1 is LGHNA and CDR2 YSLEER. The CDR3 bases are TGCGCCAGCAGCCAAGCAGGTAGCGGGGGGGCTCTTAATGAGCAGTTCTTC. Amino acids: CASSQAGSGGALNEQFF.

The table lists this clone with a count of one. The J gene is TRBJ1-1, the V gene TRBV5-1, with 8 bases identical to TRBD1. After removal of 1 base from V and 6 bases from J, the junction contained 5 bases not matched to a gene. Germline loops: CDR1 SGHRS, CDR2 YFSETQ. The CDR3 runs to 14 residues. The CDR3 reads CASSLRTGPPEAFF. The CDR3 coding sequence is TGCGCCAGCAGCTTGAGGACAGGGCCTCCTGAAGCTTTCTTT.

This clone was observed a single time. This rearrangement joins TRBV10-2 to TRBJ2-3, with 9 nucleotides matching TRBD2. The CDR3 has 15 amino acids. V lost 6 bases, J lost 2 bases, and 6 bases stayed unmatched. The germline V gene encodes CDR1 WSHSY and CDR2 SAAADI. The CDR3 protein is CASRELAGSTDTQYF. In DNA, the CDR3 is TGCGCCAGCAGAGAACTAGCGGGCTCCACAGATACGCAGTATTTT.

The rearrangement joins TRBV4-3 to TRBJ2-1, with 7 nucleotides matching TRBD1. CDR3 length: 14 amino acids. The germline gives CDR1 LGHNA, CDR2 YSLEER. V lost 5 bases, J lost 7 bases, and 8 bases stayed unmatched. The CDR3 coding sequence is TGCGCCAGCAGCGGGCGAACGACAGGGAATGAGCAGTTCTTC. Its translation: CASSGRTTGNEQFF.

The gene calls are TRBV6-1 and TRBJ1-5; no clear D gene. The V gene lost 3 bases and the J gene lost 9 bases, with 6 bases spanning the gap. There are 11 residues in the CDR3. Germline V gene data show CDR1 as MNHNS and CDR2 as SASEGT. In DNA, the CDR3 is TGTGCCAGCAGTGAGGTGCGGCCCCAGCATTTT. Protein product: CASSEVRPQHF.

V and J are TRBV7-2 and TRBJ2-7; 14 nucleotides align to TRBD2. Looked up from germline, CDR1 is SGHTA and CDR2 is FQGNSA. This CDR3 is built from 17 residues. Unmatched junction bases numbered 6, after V lost 1 base and J lost 4 bases. This CDR3 reads CASSLVGLAGGPYEQYF. The CDR3 DNA reads as TGTGCCAGCAGCTTAGTTGGACTAGCGGGGGGACCTTACGAGCAGTACTTC.

The rearrangement links TRBV19 to TRBJ2-7, with TRBD1 as a possible D gene (8 bases). The CDR3 has 15 residues. Germline V gives CDR1 LNHDA, CDR2 SQIVND (reference sequence). Trimming took off 3 bases at V and 5 bases at J, with 17 bases between the two ends. In nucleotides, the CDR3 is TGTGCCAGTAGTATTCACAGGGGGGGAGGCAACGAGCAGTACTTC. This codes for CASSIHRGGGNEQYF.

This chain connects TRBV5-1 to TRBJ2-5, with 14 positions matching TRBD2. The ends lost 3 bases at V and 2 bases at J; junction bases unmatched: 3. Germline CDR1 and CDR2: SGHRS and YFSETQ. This CDR3 is 16 amino acids long. The CDR3 protein is CASSYGLAGGQETQYF. CDR3 nucleotide sequence: TGCGCCAGCAGCTACGGACTAGCGGGGGGACAAGAGACCCAGTACTTC.